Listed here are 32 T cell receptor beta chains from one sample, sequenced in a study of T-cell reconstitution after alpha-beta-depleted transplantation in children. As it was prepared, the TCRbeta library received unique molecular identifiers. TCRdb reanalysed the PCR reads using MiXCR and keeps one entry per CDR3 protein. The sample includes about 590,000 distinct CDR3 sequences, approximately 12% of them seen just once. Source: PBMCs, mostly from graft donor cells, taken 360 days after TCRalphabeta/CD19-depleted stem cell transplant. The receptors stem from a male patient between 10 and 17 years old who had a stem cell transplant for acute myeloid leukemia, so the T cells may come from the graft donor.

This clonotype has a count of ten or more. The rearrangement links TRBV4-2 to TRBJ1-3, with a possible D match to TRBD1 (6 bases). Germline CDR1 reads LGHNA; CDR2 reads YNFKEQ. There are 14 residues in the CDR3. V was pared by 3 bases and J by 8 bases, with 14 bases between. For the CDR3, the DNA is TGTGCCAGCAGCCAGGGGGGGCTAGGATACACCATATATTTT. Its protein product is CASSQGGLGYTIYF.

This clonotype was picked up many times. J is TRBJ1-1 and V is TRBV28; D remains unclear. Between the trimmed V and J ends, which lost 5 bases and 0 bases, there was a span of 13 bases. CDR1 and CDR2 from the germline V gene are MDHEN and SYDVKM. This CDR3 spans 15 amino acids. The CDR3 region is CASSVRNRVNTEAFF. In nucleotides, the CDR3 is TGTGCCAGCAGTGTCAGAAACAGAGTGAACACTGAAGCTTTCTTT.

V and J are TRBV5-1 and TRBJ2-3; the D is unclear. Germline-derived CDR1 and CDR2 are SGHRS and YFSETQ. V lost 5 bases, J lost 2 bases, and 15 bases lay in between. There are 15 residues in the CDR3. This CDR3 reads CASSMSARPTDTQYF. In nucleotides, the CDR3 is TGCGCCAGCAGTATGTCTGCGAGACCCACAGATACGCAGTATTTT.

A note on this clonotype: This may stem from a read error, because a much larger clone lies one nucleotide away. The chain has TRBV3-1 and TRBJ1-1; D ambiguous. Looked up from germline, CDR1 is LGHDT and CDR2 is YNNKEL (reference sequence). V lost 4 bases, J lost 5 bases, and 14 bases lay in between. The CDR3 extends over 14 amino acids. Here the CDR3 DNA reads TGTGCCAGCAGCCTCCGAACAAGGGAAACTGAAGCTTTCTTT. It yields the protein CASSLRTRETEAFF. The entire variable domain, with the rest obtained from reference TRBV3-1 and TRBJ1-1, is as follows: DTAVSQTPKYLVTQMGNDKSIKCEQNLGHDTMYWYKQDSKKFLKIMFSYNNKELIINETVPNRFSPKSPDKAHLNLHINSLELGDSAVYFCASSLRTRETEAFFGQGTRLTVV.

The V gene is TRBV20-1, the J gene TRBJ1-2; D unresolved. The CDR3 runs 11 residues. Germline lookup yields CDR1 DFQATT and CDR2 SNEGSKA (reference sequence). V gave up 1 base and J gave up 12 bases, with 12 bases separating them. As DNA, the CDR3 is TGCAGTGCTAGAGTAGACGTGTACGACACCTTC. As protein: CSARVDVYDTF.

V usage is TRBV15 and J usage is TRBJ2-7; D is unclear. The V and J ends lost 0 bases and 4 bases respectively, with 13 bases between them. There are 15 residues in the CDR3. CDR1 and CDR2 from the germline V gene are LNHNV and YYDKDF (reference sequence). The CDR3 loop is CATSRDRASLYEQYF. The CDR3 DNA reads TGTGCCACCAGCAGAGATAGGGCCTCCTTATACGAGCAGTACTTC.

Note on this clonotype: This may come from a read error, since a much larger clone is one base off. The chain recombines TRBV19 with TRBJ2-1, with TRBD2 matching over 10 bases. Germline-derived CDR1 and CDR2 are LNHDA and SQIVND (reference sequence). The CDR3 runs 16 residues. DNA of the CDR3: TGTGCCAGTAGGTCTAGCGGGAGCGGGGCCTACAGTGAGCAGTTCTTC. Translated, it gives CASRSSGSGAYSEQFF.

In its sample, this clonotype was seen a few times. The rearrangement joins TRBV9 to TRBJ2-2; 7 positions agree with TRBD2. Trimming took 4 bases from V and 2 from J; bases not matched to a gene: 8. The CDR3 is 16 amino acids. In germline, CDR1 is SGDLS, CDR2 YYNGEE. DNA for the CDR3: TGTGCCAGCAGCCCTAGGGACTACCATAACACCGGGGAGCTGTTTTTT. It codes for CASSPRDYHNTGELFF.

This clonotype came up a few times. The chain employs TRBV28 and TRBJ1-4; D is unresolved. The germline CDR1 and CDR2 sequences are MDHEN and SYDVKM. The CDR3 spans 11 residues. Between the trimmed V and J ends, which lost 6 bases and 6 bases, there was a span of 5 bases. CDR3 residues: CASRLDEKLFF. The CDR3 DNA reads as TGTGCCAGCAGATTGGATGAAAAACTGTTTTTT.

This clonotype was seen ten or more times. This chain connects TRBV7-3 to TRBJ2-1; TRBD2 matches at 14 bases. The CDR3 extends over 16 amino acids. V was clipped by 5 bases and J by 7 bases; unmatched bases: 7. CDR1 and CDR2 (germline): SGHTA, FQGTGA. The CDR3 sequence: CASSHRLAGGRNEQFF. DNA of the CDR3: TGTGCCAGCAGCCACAGACTAGCGGGAGGGCGTAATGAGCAGTTCTTC.

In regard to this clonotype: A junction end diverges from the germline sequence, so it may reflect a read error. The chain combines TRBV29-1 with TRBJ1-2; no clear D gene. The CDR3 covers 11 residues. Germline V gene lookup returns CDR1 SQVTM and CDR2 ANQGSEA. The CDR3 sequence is CSAEAAEGYTF. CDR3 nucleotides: TGCAGCGCTGAAGCGGCGGAGGGCTACACCTTC.

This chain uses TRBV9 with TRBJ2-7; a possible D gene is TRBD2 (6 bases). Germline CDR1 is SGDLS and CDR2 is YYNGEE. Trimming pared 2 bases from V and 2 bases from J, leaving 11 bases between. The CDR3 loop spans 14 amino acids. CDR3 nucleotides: TGTGCCAGCAGCGTCCAGCGGGTTCCCTACGAGCAGTACTTC. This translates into CASSVQRVPYEQYF.

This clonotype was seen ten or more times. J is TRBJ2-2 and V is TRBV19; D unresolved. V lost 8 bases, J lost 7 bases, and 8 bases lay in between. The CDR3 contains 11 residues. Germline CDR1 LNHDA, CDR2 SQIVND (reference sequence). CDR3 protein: CASGAFGELFF. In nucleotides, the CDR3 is TGTGCCAGTGGTGCATTCGGGGAGCTGTTTTTT.

The CDR3, as DNA: TGTGCCAGCTCACCACGTGCCGGGGCCTACGAGCAGTACTTC. It encodes CASSPRAGAYEQYF. The V call is TRBV18, the J call TRBJ2-7, with a weak D call TRBD2 (5 bases). The CDR3 loop spans 14 amino acids. Trimming removed 1 base at V and 2 bases at J, with 9 bases between. Germline V gives CDR1 KGHSH, CDR2 LQKENI.

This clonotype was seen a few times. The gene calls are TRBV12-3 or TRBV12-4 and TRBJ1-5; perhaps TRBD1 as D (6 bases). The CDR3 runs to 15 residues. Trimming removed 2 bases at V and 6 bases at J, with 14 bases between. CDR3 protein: CASSLLGGATQPQHF. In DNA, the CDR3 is TGTGCCAGCAGTTTACTTGGGGGCGCGACTCAGCCCCAGCATTTT.

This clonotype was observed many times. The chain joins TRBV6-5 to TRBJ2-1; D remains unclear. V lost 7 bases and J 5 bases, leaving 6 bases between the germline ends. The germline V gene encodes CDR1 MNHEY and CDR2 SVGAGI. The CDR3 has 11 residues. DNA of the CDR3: TGTGCCAGCATGGGTAACAATGAGCAGTTCTTC. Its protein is CASMGNNEQFF.

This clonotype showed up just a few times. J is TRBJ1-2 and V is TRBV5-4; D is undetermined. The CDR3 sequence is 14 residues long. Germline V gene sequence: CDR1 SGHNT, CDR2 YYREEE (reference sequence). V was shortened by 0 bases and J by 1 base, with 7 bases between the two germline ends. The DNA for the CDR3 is TGTGCCAGCAGCTTGGCCCCGGATAACTATGGCTACACCTTC. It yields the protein CASSLAPDNYGYTF.

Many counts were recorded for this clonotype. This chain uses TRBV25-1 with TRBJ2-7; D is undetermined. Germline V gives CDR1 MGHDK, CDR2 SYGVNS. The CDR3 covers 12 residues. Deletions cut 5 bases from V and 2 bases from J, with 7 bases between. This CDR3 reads CASSRAPYEQYF. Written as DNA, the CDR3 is TGTGCCAGCAGTCGCGCTCCCTACGAGCAGTACTTC.

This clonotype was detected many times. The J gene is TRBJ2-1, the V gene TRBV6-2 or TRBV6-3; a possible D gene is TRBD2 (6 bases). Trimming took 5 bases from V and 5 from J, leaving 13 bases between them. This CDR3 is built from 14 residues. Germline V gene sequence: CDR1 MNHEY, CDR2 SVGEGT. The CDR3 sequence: CASSNPGLNNEQFF. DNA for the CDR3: TGTGCCAGCAGTAATCCGGGACTCAACAATGAGCAGTTCTTC.

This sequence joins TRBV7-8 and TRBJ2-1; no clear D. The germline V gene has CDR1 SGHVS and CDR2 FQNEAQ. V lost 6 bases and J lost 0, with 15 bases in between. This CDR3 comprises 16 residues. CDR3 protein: CASRLKGVTSYNEQFF. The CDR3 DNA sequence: TGTGCCAGCAGGCTAAAGGGTGTAACCTCCTACAATGAGCAGTTCTTC.

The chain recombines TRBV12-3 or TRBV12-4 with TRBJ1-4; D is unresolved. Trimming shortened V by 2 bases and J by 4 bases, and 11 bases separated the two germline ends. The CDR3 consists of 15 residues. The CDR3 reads CASSLRLGLNEKLFF. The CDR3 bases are TGTGCCAGCAGTTTACGTCTTGGCCTTAATGAAAAACTGTTTTTT.

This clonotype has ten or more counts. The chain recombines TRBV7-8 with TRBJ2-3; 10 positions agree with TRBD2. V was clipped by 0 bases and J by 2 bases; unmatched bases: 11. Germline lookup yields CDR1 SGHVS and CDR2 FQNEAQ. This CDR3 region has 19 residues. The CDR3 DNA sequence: TGTGCCAGCAGCTTAGCGTTTGCTAGCGGGAGAGGTGCCACAGATACGCAGTATTTT. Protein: CASSLAFASGRGATDTQYF.

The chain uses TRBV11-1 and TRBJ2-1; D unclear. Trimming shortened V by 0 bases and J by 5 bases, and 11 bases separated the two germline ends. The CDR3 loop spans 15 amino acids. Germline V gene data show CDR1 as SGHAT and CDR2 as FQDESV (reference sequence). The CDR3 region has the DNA TGTGCCAGCAGCTTAGCGGTCGGAGTCGACAATGAGCAGTTCTTC. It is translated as CASSLAVGVDNEQFF.

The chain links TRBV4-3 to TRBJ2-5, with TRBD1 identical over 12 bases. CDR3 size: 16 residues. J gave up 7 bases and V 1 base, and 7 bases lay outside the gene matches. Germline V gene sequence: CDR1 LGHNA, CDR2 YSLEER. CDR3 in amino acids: CASSQVGTGGWGTQYF. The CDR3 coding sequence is TGCGCCAGCAGCCAAGTGGGGACAGGGGGCTGGGGGACCCAGTACTTC.

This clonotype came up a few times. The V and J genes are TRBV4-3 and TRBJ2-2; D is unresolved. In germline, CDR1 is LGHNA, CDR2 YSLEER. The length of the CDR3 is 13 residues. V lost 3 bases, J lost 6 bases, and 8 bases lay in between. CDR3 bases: TGCGCCAGCAGCCATAGTCGGTCCGGGGAGCTGTTTTTT. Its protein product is CASSHSRSGELFF.

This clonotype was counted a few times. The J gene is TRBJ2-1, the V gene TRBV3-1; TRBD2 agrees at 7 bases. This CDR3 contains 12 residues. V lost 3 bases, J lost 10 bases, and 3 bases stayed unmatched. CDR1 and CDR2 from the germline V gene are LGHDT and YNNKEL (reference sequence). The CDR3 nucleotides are TGTGCCAGCAGCCAGACTAGCTGGGAGCAGTTCTTC. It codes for CASSQTSWEQFF.

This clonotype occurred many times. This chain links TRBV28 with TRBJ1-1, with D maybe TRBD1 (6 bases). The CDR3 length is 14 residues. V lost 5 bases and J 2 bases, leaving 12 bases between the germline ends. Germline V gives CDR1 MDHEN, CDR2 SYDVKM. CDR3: CASSLAGANTEAFF. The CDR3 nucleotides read TGTGCCAGCAGTCTGGCGGGGGCTAACACTGAAGCTTTCTTT.

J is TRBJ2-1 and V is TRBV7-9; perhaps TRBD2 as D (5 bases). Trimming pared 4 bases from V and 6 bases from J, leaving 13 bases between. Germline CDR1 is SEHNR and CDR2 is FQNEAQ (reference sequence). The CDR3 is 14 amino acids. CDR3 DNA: TGTGCCAGCAGCTCGCCCCGACGGGGCAATGAGCAGTTCTTC. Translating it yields CASSSPRRGNEQFF.

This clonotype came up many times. The CDR3 region has the DNA TGTGCCAGCAGCGTATTGGACTGGGGCTACGAGCAGTACTTC. It yields the protein CASSVLDWGYEQYF. The chain joins TRBV9 to TRBJ2-7; a weak D match, TRBD2 (5 bases). This CDR3 contains 14 residues. The germline gives CDR1 SGDLS, CDR2 YYNGEE. V was shortened by 1 base and J by 3 bases, with 11 bases between the two germline ends.

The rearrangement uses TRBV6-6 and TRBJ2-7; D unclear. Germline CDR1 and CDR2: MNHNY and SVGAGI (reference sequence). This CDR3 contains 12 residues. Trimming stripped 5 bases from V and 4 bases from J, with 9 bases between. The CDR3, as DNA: TGTGCCAGCAGTCAGCTGGAGTACGAGCAGTACTTC. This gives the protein CASSQLEYEQYF.

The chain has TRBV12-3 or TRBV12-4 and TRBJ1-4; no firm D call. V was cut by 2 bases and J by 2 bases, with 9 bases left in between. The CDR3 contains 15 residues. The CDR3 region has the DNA TGTGCCAGCAGTTTACAATCTGGGACTAATGAAAAACTGTTTTTT. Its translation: CASSLQSGTNEKLFF.

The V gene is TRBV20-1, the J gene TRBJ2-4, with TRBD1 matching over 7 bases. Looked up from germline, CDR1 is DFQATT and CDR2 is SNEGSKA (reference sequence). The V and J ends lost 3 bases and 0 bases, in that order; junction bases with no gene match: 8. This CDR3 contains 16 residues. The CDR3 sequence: CSASRTGWEAKNIQYF. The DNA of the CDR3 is TGCAGTGCTAGCCGGACAGGTTGGGAAGCCAAAAACATTCAGTACTTC.